One and the same sample provided the 24 T cell receptor beta chains below, sequenced in a study of blood T cell repertoires in COVID-19. Generated by immunoSEQ multiplex PCR, the TCRdb table keeps only in-frame clones and is missing some. Among about 140,000 clones listed, about 88% were seen once. The sample taken for sequencing was peripheral blood. Source of these receptors: a human donor with COVID-19, enrolled during active disease. The donor label of this sample is uncertain.

The rearrangement uses TRBV9 and TRBJ2-1; possible D gene TRBD1, 5 bases. Germline CDR1 is SGDLS and CDR2 is YYNGEE. The germline V and J ends were trimmed by 0 bases and 5 bases, with 9 bases remaining between them. The CDR3 runs 14 residues. CDR3 bases: TGTGCCAGCAGCGTAGGAAACAGGAACAATGAGCAGTTCTTC. It codes for CASSVGNRNNEQFF. The full variable domain, its missing parts supplied by reference TRBV9 and TRBJ2-1, is DSGVTQTPKHLITATGQRVTLRCSPRSGDLSVYWYQQSLDQGLQFLIQYYNGEERAKGNILERFSAQQFPDLHSELNLSSLELGDSALYFCASSVGNRNNEQFFGPGTRLTVL.

This chain uses TRBV13 with TRBJ1-1; 7 bases align to TRBD1. CDR3 size: 13 residues. J gave up 10 bases and V 5 bases, and 10 bases lay outside the gene matches. CDR1 PRHDT and CDR2 FYEKMQ come from the germline V gene (reference sequence). CDR3 amino acids: CASSHRGPLGAFF. The DNA of the CDR3 is TGTGCCAGCAGCCACAGGGGACCTCTTGGAGCTTTCTTT.

The gene calls are TRBV7-9 and TRBJ1-5, with D possibly matching TRBD1 (5 bases). This CDR3 spans 14 amino acids. Germline CDR1 and CDR2: SEHNR and FQNEAQ (reference sequence). V was clipped by 4 bases and J by 3 bases, with 10 bases between them. Written as DNA, the CDR3 is TGTGCCAGCAGCTCACAGGAGCTCAATCAGCCCCAGCATTTT. This sequence encodes CASSSQELNQPQHF.

About this clone: Other nucleotide sequences in the sample specify the same CDR3. J is TRBJ1-1 and V is TRBV5-1; D unresolved. CDR3 size: 14 residues. The V gene's germline CDR1 is SGHRS and CDR2 YFSETQ. V lost 2 bases, J lost 0 bases, and 8 bases lay in between. The CDR3 nucleotides are TGCGCCAGCAGCTTAACAGCCCTGAACACTGAAGCTTTCTTT. Protein sequence: CASSLTALNTEAFF. Full variable domain (remainder filled in from reference TRBV5-1 and TRBJ1-1): KAGVTQTPRYLIKTRGQQVTLSCSPISGHRSVSWYQQTPGQGLQFLFEYFSETQRNKGNFPGRFSGRQFSNSRSEMNVSTLELGDSALYLCASSLTALNTEAFFGQGTRLTVV.

A remark on this clone: This same CDR3 is encoded by further DNA sequences in the sample. The chain links TRBV27 to TRBJ2-7, with TRBD2 matching over 7 bases. The V and J ends lost 0 bases and 2 bases, in that order; junction bases with no gene match: 1. The CDR3 is made up of 14 amino acids. CDR1 MNHEY and CDR2 SMNVEV come from the germline V gene (reference sequence). The CDR3 coding sequence is TGTGCCAGCAGTTTATCGCGGGGGACCTACGAGCAGTACTTC. This codes for CASSLSRGTYEQYF.

This clone is a singleton in its sample. The CDR3 reads CASSGPRTSRPYNEQFF. In DNA, the CDR3 is TGTGCCAGCAGTGGCCCCCGCACAAGCAGGCCTTACAATGAGCAGTTCTTC. V and J are TRBV25-1 and TRBJ2-1; D remains unclear. This CDR3 has 17 residues. The germline CDR1 and CDR2 sequences are MGHDK and SYGVNS. The V end lost 4 bases, the J end lost 4 bases, and 20 bases lay between the germline ends.

This rearrangement joins TRBV6-2 or TRBV6-3 to TRBJ1-1; tentative D call: TRBD1 (5 bases). CDR1 is MNHEY and CDR2 is SVGEGT in the germline V gene. The CDR3 covers 13 residues. V was cut by 3 bases and J by 11 bases, with 16 bases left in between. CDR3 DNA sequence: TGTGCCAGCAGTTATAGATCGGGACTTGGGGCTTTCTTT. Its translation is CASSYRSGLGAFF.

The rearrangement uses TRBV4-1 and TRBJ1-1, with TRBD1 identical over 7 bases. CDR3 length equals 13 residues. The germline V gene has CDR1 MGHRA and CDR2 YSYEKL. The junction had 4 bases not matched to a gene; V was cut back by 2 bases and J by 7 bases. The CDR3 here is CASSQRDRVEAFF. DNA for the CDR3: TGCGCCAGCAGCCAACGGGACAGAGTTGAAGCTTTCTTT.

This clone was counted between two and nine times. V usage is TRBV11-3 and J usage is TRBJ1-2; D is uncertain. Germline V gene sequence: CDR1 SGHNT, CDR2 YENEEA. The V end was cut by 8 bases, the J end by 4 bases, with 14 bases between. The CDR3 totals 13 residues. Here the CDR3 DNA reads TGTGCCAGCTCCGAAGGGAGGAGCTATGGCTACACCTTC. It is translated as CASSEGRSYGYTF.

The chain has TRBV18 and TRBJ2-3; 12 bases line up with TRBD2. Germline V gene lookup returns CDR1 KGHSH and CDR2 LQKENI. V dropped 2 bases and J dropped 1; count of bases not matched to a gene: 4. CDR3 length: 17 residues. CDR3 residues: CASSPVTSGGGTDTQYF. CDR3 DNA: TGTGCCAGCTCACCAGTGACTAGCGGGGGTGGCACAGATACGCAGTATTTT.

This clone appeared once. This sequence joins TRBV4-2 and TRBJ1-2; 10 nucleotides match TRBD1. This CDR3 spans 16 amino acids. V trimming: 1 base; J trimming: 3 bases; junction bases outside the gene matches: 5. Germline CDR1 LGHNA, CDR2 YNFKEQ. The CDR3 coding sequence is TGTGCCAGCAGCCAAGCGGGGACAGGGGTGGACTATGGCTACACCTTC. It is translated as CASSQAGTGVDYGYTF.

The CDR3 reads CASSLSGGGETQYF. The CDR3 nucleotides read TGTGCCAGCAGCTTAAGCGGGGGCGGAGAGACCCAGTACTTC. V is TRBV3-1 (or the pseudogene TRBV3-2) and J is TRBJ2-5; 8 bases are shared with TRBD2. This CDR3 has 14 residues. Losses at the gene ends were 5 bases for V and 4 bases for J; bases not matched to a gene: 6. Germline V gene lookup returns CDR1 LGHDT and CDR2 YNNKEL (reference sequence).

The genes are TRBV5-1 and TRBJ1-3; 12 nucleotides align to TRBD1. CDR3 length: 15 residues. The ends lost 4 bases at V and 4 bases at J; junction bases unmatched: 3. Germline CDR1 SGHRS, CDR2 YFSETQ. In nucleotides, the CDR3 is TGCGCCAGCAGCCCGGGACAGGGGGCAGGAAACACCATATATTTT. Its translation: CASSPGQGAGNTIYF.

The genes are TRBV12-3 or TRBV12-4 and TRBJ1-5; perhaps TRBD1 as D (5 bases). This CDR3 spans 12 amino acids. V was trimmed by 4 bases and J by 6 bases, leaving 7 bases between them. The CDR3 reads CASSSGGQPQHF. The CDR3, as DNA: TGTGCCAGCAGTTCCGGGGGTCAGCCCCAGCATTTT.

The V gene is TRBV7-2, the J gene TRBJ2-3; possible D gene TRBD1, 6 bases. Trimming took 6 bases from V and 3 from J, leaving 10 bases between them. Germline-derived CDR1 and CDR2 are SGHTA and FQGNSA. The CDR3 sequence is 13 residues long. The CDR3, as DNA: TGTGCCAGCAGACAGGGATTTACAGATACGCAGTATTTT. Residues: CASRQGFTDTQYF. The full variable domain, with the rest looked up from reference TRBV7-2 and TRBJ2-3, is GAGVSQSPSNKVTEKGKDVELRCDPISGHTALYWYRQSLGQGLEFLIYFQGNSAPDKSGLPSDRFSAERTGGSVSTLTIQRTQQEDSAVYLCASRQGFTDTQYFGPGTRLTVL.

The J gene is TRBJ2-7, the V gene TRBV29-1; TRBD1 aligns across 8 bases. The CDR3 is 14 amino acids. Trimming took 4 bases from V and 6 from J; bases not matched to a gene: 11. Per the germline V gene, CDR1 is SQVTM and CDR2 is ANQGSEA. The CDR3 loop is CSVAGGQAQGEQYF. The CDR3 coding sequence is TGCAGCGTTGCAGGGGGCCAGGCCCAGGGCGAGCAGTACTTC.

This rearrangement joins TRBV3-1 (or the pseudogene TRBV3-2) to TRBJ2-5; TRBD1 might be the D (6 bases). The CDR3 extends over 15 amino acids. V dropped 5 bases and J dropped 4 bases, with 17 bases sitting between them. Germline CDR1 LGHDT, CDR2 YNNKEL (reference sequence). The CDR3 here is CASSKGETGGETQYF. CDR3 sequence (DNA): TGTGCCAGCAGCAAGGGGGAGACAGGAGGAGAGACCCAGTACTTC.

The chain is built from TRBV5-4 and TRBJ2-7, with 8 bases fitting TRBD1. Trimming at V came to 1 base and at J to 1 base, leaving 7 bases not matched to a gene. The germline CDR1 and CDR2 sequences are SGHNT and YYREEE (reference sequence). The CDR3 has 16 amino acids. Here the CDR3 DNA reads TGTGCCAGCAGCTTGTCCCCAACAGGGGGGTCCTACGAGCAGTACTTC. As protein: CASSLSPTGGSYEQYF. The variable domain in full, completed from reference TRBV5-4 and TRBJ2-7, reads ETGVTQSPTHLIKTRGQQVTLRCSSQSGHNTVSWYQQALGQGPQFIFQYYREEENGRGNFPPRFSGLQFPNYSSELNVNALELDDSALYLCASSLSPTGGSYEQYFGPGTRLTVT.

This clone has only one observation. The chain recombines TRBV7-6 with TRBJ2-3; TRBD1 might be the D (5 bases). CDR1 and CDR2 from the germline V gene are SGHVS and FNYEAQ. This CDR3 has 14 residues. The ends were cut back, 1 base at V and 6 bases at J, with 11 bases in the middle. DNA of the CDR3: TGTGCCAGCAGCTTAGATCCCCAGGGTGATACGCAGTATTTT. It specifies CASSLDPQGDTQYF. The complete variable domain, with remaining parts taken from reference TRBV7-6 and TRBJ2-3, reads GAGVSQSPRYKVTKRGQDVALRCDPISGHVSLYWYRQALGQGPEFLTYFNYEAQQDKSGLPNDRFSAERPEGSISTLTIQRTEQRDSAMYRCASSLDPQGDTQYFGPGTRLTVL.

The rearrangement links TRBV7-3 to TRBJ2-5; D is uncertain. CDR3 length: 13 amino acids. From germline, CDR1 is SGHTA and CDR2 FQGTGA. Trimming pared 5 bases from V and 1 base from J, leaving 8 bases between. The CDR3 DNA reads TGTGCCAGCAGCCCCGGTAGCCAAGAGACCCAGTACTTC. Its translation: CASSPGSQETQYF.

The V gene is TRBV27, the J gene TRBJ2-7; 11 nucleotides line up with TRBD1. The V segment lost 8 bases and the J segment 4 bases; nucleotides outside the gene matches: 7. The germline V gene has CDR1 MNHEY and CDR2 SMNVEV (reference sequence). CDR3 length equals 14 residues. For the CDR3, the DNA is TGTGCCAGCGGGGGACAGGGGGACGAATACGAGCAGTACTTC. Encoded protein: CASGGQGDEYEQYF.

This clone was counted between two and nine times. The V call is TRBV5-1, the J call TRBJ1-2, with a tentative D call TRBD1 (5 bases). The CDR3 runs to 15 residues. The V gene lost 3 bases and the J gene lost 2 bases, with 14 bases spanning the gap. Germline CDR1 SGHRS, CDR2 YFSETQ. CDR3 bases: TGCGCCAGCAGCTACCCCGGGGGGAAGAACTATGGCTACACCTTC. Translated, it gives CASSYPGGKNYGYTF.

The chain has TRBV7-8 and TRBJ2-3; 9 bases align to TRBD1. V lost 4 bases and J lost 3; bases outside the gene matches: 5. Germline V gene lookup returns CDR1 SGHVS and CDR2 FQNEAQ. The CDR3 spans 15 residues. The chain's CDR3 is CASSSGQGWTDTQYF. In DNA form, the CDR3 reads TGTGCCAGCAGCTCAGGACAGGGGTGGACAGATACGCAGTATTTT.

The CDR3 loop reads CASSFLEISTDTQYF. The DNA of the CDR3 is TGCGCCAGCAGCTTTTTAGAGATAAGCACAGATACGCAGTATTTT. This chain uses TRBV5-1 with TRBJ2-3; D unclear. The length of the CDR3 is 15 residues. The V end lost 2 bases, the J end lost 0 bases, and 10 bases lay between the germline ends. In germline, CDR1 is SGHRS, CDR2 YFSETQ.